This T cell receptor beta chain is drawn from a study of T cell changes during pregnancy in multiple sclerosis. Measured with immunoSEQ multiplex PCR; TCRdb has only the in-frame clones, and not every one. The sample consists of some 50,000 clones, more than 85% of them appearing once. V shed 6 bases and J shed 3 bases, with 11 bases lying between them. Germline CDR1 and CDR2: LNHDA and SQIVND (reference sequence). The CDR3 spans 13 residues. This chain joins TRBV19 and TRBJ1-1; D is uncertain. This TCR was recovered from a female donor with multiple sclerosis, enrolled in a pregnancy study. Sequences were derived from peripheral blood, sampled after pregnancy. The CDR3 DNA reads TGTGCCAGTAGCCAACGTCGGGACACTGAAGCTTTCTTT. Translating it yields CASSQRRDTEAFF.